The 21 T cell receptor beta chains reported below all come from one sample, sequenced in a study of blood T cells in healthy people across ages. Primers used in a second PCR of roughly 6 to 11 cycles were a sample-barcoded 5' primer and a J-beta primer mix. TCRdb reprocessed the 5' RACE reads with MiXCR, giving one entry per CDR3 protein. The top ten hold 7.7% of the sample, which has roughly 1,700,000 distinct CDR3 sequences, 28% seen once. Sequenced: blood. The receptors come from a woman in her 30s in good health.

V and J are TRBV28 and TRBJ2-2; TRBD1 might be the D (5 bases). The CDR3 runs 12 residues. Trimming removed 8 bases from V and 8 bases from J, with 12 bases in between. Germline V CDR1 and CDR2: MDHEN, SYDVKM. This CDR3 reads CASQGVGGELFF. DNA of the CDR3: TGTGCCAGCCAAGGGGTTGGGGGGGAGCTGTTTTTT.

In its sample, this clonotype was seen many times. The CDR3 coding sequence is TGTGCCAGCGGGAGGGGGGTTCACAATGAGCAGTTCTTC. Translating gives CASGRGVHNEQFF. This rearrangement joins TRBV12-3 or TRBV12-4 to TRBJ2-1; weak D call: TRBD2 (7 bases). V gave up 8 bases and J gave up 5 bases, with 13 bases separating them. The CDR3 consists of 13 residues.

This clonotype was seen repeatedly, ten times or more. V is TRBV10-2 and J is TRBJ2-5; 10 bases map to TRBD1. This CDR3 contains 16 residues. With V trimmed by 3 bases and J by 5 bases, 9 bases remained unmatched. From germline, CDR1 is WSHSY and CDR2 SAAADI. The chain's CDR3 is CASSDTTGQGTETQYF. CDR3 in DNA: TGCGCCAGCAGTGACACGACGGGACAGGGGACGGAGACCCAGTACTTC.

In regard to this clonotype: Just one base apart from a much larger clone, this may be a read error. The chain is built from TRBV10-3 and TRBJ2-5; the D gene is possibly TRBD1 (6 bases). Germline V lookup: CDR1 ENHRY, CDR2 SYGVKD. This CDR3 comprises 15 residues. V was trimmed by 4 bases and J by 3 bases, leaving 15 bases between them. CDR3 region: CAISAAGAAEETQYF. The DNA for the CDR3 is TGTGCCATCAGTGCGGCAGGGGCTGCGGAAGAGACCCAGTACTTC.

This clonotype was picked up a small number of times. This chain links TRBV27 with TRBJ2-7, with TRBD2 matching over 7 bases. The germline CDR1 and CDR2 sequences are MNHEY and SMNVEV (reference sequence). The J segment lost 3 bases and the V segment lost 6 bases, leaving 11 bases of the junction unmatched. This CDR3 has 15 residues. The CDR3 coding sequence is TGTGCCAGCAGGCTTAAGGTGGCGGGAGTCTACGAGCAGTACTTC. Translation: CASRLKVAGVYEQYF.

This clonotype was observed at least ten times. This chain joins TRBV12-3 or TRBV12-4 and TRBJ2-3; D not resolved. The CDR3 is 11 amino acids. Trimming pared 6 bases from V and 5 bases from J, leaving 6 bases between. This CDR3 reads CASSSRDTQYF. The CDR3 DNA sequence: TGTGCCAGCAGCTCCCGAGATACGCAGTATTTT.

The rearrangement uses TRBV7-2 and TRBJ2-1, with 9 bases that match TRBD2. Germline loops: CDR1 SGHTA, CDR2 FQGNSA. The trim removed 4 bases at V and 4 bases at J, leaving 8 bases unmatched. This CDR3 has 16 amino acids. The DNA for the CDR3 is TGTGCCAGCAGCTCCCTGGCTAGCGGGGTGTACAATGAGCAGTTCTTC. As protein: CASSSLASGVYNEQFF.

This clonotype appeared a few times. V gene TRBV4-3 combines with J gene TRBJ2-5; 8 bases fit TRBD1. Germline trimming cut 0 bases from V and 1 base from J; bases unmatched to any gene: 4. The CDR3 is made up of 16 amino acids. Germline V CDR1 and CDR2: LGHNA, YSLEER. In DNA form, the CDR3 reads TGCGCCAGCAGCCAAGATGCCGACAGGGGCCAAGAGACCCAGTACTTC. Translation gives CASSQDADRGQETQYF.

The chain links TRBV14 to TRBJ2-4; D gene ambiguous. The end of the DNA fits TRBJ2-7 better, so the J call may be wrong. This CDR3 has 12 amino acids. Germline CDR1 is SGHDN and CDR2 is FVKESK. The CDR3 reads CASSQTSREQYF. The CDR3 DNA reads as TGTGCCAGCAGCCAAACAAGTCGCGAGCAGTACTTC.

This clonotype occurred a few times. The genes are TRBV12-3 or TRBV12-4 and TRBJ2-5; D is uncertain. This CDR3 region has 16 residues. Trimming removed 1 base at V and 0 bases at J, with 12 bases between. CDR3 protein: CASSLGGPEYQETQYF. The CDR3 region has the DNA TGTGCCAGCAGTTTAGGCGGACCCGAGTACCAAGAGACCCAGTACTTC.

The sample holds many counts of this clonotype. This chain links TRBV5-1 with TRBJ2-1, with D hard to call. V was pared by 0 bases and J by 9 bases, with 7 bases between. This CDR3 is built from 12 residues. CDR1 and CDR2 from the germline V gene are SGHRS and YFSETQ. The CDR3 region is CASSLGYGEQFF. The CDR3 coding sequence is TGCGCCAGCAGCTTGGGATACGGTGAGCAGTTCTTC.

This clonotype was seen a few times. The gene calls are TRBV6-6 and TRBJ1-5, with a possible D match to TRBD1 (5 bases). Trimming took off 0 bases at V and 4 bases at J, with 10 bases between the two ends. CDR1 MNHNY and CDR2 SVGAGI come from the germline V gene (reference sequence). The CDR3 loop spans 15 amino acids. This CDR3 reads CASSYSRGRNQPQHF. As DNA, the CDR3 is TGTGCCAGCAGTTACTCAAGGGGCAGGAATCAGCCCCAGCATTTT.

As regards this clonotype: A read error may account for a junction end that differs from germline. V is TRBV11-2 and J is TRBJ2-2; D might be TRBD2 (6 bases). This CDR3 is 14 amino acids long. Per germline, CDR1 SGHAT and CDR2 FQNNGV. CDR3 bases: TGTGCCAGCAGCCTGGGACTCAACACCGGGGAGCTGGTTTTT. This codes for CASSLGLNTGELVF.

The rearrangement joins TRBV27 to TRBJ1-4; TRBD1 aligns across 8 bases. V was pared by 5 bases and J by 6 bases, with 8 bases of the junction left unmatched. CDR3 length: 15 residues. The germline CDR1 and CDR2 sequences are MNHEY and SMNVEV (reference sequence). The DNA of the CDR3 is TGTGCCAGCAGTAGCAGGGGGCTGAGGTATGAAAAACTGTTTTTT. Amino acid sequence: CASSSRGLRYEKLFF.

This chain's CDR3 is CASREGASNSPLHF. In DNA form, the CDR3 reads TGTGCCAGCAGGGAGGGGGCGTCAAATTCACCCCTCCACTTT. V is TRBV25-1 and J is TRBJ1-6; 7 bases line up with TRBD1. Per germline, CDR1 MGHDK and CDR2 SYGVNS. There are 14 residues in the CDR3. The junction had 6 bases not matched to a gene; V was cut back by 6 bases and J by 7 bases.

Concerning this clonotype itself: At one end, the junction sequence differs from germline, possibly due to a read error. V is TRBV2 and J is TRBJ2-6; maybe TRBD1 (5 bases). CDR3 length: 14 amino acids. Germline CDR1 reads SNHLY; CDR2 reads FYNNEI. The CDR3 region has the DNA TGTGCCAGCAGTGTAGTCTCTGGGGCCAACATCCTGACTTTC. It yields the protein CASSVVSGANILTF. The entire variable domain, with the rest obtained from reference TRBV2 and TRBJ2-6, is as follows: EPEVTQTPSHQVTQMGQEVILRCVPISNHLYFYWYRQILGQKVEFLVSFYNNEISEKSEIFDDQFSVERPDGSNFTLKIRSTKLEDSAMYFCASSVVSGANILTFGAGSRLTVL.

This clonotype has a count of ten or more. One end of the junction varies from germline; a read error may be responsible. V is TRBV12-3 or TRBV12-4 and J is TRBJ2-3, with TRBD2 matching over 9 bases. The length of the CDR3 is 14 residues. CDR3 residues: CASSLSGRTDTQYF. Here the CDR3 DNA reads TGCGCCAGCAGCTTGAGCGGGAGGACAGATACGCAGTATTTT.

As regards this clonotype: A much larger clone lies a single base off, so this may be a read error. The J gene is TRBJ2-4, the V gene TRBV7-9; the match to TRBD2 covers 12 bases. The germline V gene has CDR1 SEHNR and CDR2 FQNEAQ (reference sequence). This CDR3 is built from 16 residues. The CDR3 coding sequence is TGTGCCGGCAGCTTACGGGCTAGCGGGAGGGTAAATGAGCAGTACTTC. Residues: CAGSLRASGRVNEQYF.

This clonotype appeared a few times. This sequence joins TRBV20-1 and TRBJ1-2; TRBD1 is a possible D gene (6 bases). Looked up from germline, CDR1 is DFQATT and CDR2 is SNEGSKA (reference sequence). The CDR3 sequence is 13 residues long. V was trimmed by 4 bases and J by 5 bases, leaving 14 bases between them. CDR3 sequence: CSATGTQSYGYTF. The CDR3 DNA follows: TGCAGTGCTACCGGGACACAGAGTTATGGCTACACCTTC.

This clonotype was found many times. V and J are TRBV10-3 and TRBJ2-1; no firm D call. This CDR3 has 14 residues. Germline CDR1 ENHRY, CDR2 SYGVKD. Trimming stripped 0 bases from V and 8 bases from J, with 11 bases between. DNA of the CDR3: TGTGCCATCAGTGAGTCGAACGGCCGGGATGAGCAGTTCTTC. Translating it yields CAISESNGRDEQFF.

Comments on this clonotype: This could be a read error, since a much larger clone is one nucleotide away. The CDR3 bases are TGTGCCAGCAGTTCCCCCCGGTCCGGGACAGACTATGGCTACATCTTC. Its protein is CASSSPRSGTDYGYIF. The V gene is TRBV12-3 or TRBV12-4, the J gene TRBJ1-2; 7 nucleotides align to TRBD1. CDR3 length: 16 residues.